Described below is a single T cell receptor (beta chain) sequence and its context. Its antigen remains unidentified. Clones were read by immunoSEQ multiplex PCR, and TCRdb kept only the in-frame ones, dropping some. The sample has 90,000 to 100,000 clones, around 85% seen once. The CDR3 runs to 14 residues. V was cut by 5 bases and J by 5 bases, with 15 bases left in between. In germline, CDR1 is SGHTA, CDR2 FQGNSA. This sample is part of a study of OX40 agonist ivuxolimab in advanced cancers. Findings of the study overall: CD4+ and CD8+ T cells in blood underwent clonal expansion by week 6 at 0.1 to 3.0 mg/kg.

Patients who had autoimmune disease history or got systemic immunosuppression were left out. The sample was CD4+ or CD8+ T cells sorted from blood, taken in a trial of the OX40 agonist ivuxolimab. The sequence derives from an adult with an advanced solid tumor such as melanoma, head and neck, liver or kidney cancer. This chain links TRBV7-2 with TRBJ2-5, with D possibly TRBD2 on 6 matching bases. CDR3 region: CASSPRARGETQYF. CDR3 bases: TGTGCCAGCAGCCCTAGGGCCCGGGGGGAGACCCAGTACTTC. The whole variable domain, filled in from reference TRBV7-2 and TRBJ2-5, reads GAGVSQSPSNKVTEKGKDVELRCDPISGHTALYWYRQSLGQGLEFLIYFQGNSAPDKSGLPSDRFSAERTGGSVSTLTIQRTQQEDSAVYLCASSPRARGETQYFGPGTRLLVL.